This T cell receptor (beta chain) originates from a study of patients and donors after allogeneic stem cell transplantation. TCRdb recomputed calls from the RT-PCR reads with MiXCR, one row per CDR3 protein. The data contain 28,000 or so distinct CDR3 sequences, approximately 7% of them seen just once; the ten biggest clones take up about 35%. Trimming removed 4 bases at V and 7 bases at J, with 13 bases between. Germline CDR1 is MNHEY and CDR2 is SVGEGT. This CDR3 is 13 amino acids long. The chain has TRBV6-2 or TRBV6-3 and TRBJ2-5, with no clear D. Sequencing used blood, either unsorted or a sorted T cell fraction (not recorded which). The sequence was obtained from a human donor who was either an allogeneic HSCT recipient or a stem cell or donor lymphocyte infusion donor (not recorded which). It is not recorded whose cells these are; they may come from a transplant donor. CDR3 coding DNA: TGTGCCAGCAGTTCCGGGCCCCTTGGGACCCAGTACTTC. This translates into CASSSGPLGTQYF.